The present T cell receptor (beta chain) was sequenced within a study of OX40 agonist ivuxolimab in advanced cancers. Method: immunoSEQ multiplex PCR; TCRdb's copy keeps in-frame clones and lacks some. Here the sample spans about 18,000 clones, around 82% being singletons. There are 13 residues in the CDR3. CDR1 is SGHRS, CDR2 YFSETQ, per germline. V was cut by 5 bases and J by 3 bases, with 11 bases left in between. This TCR was sampled from an adult with an advanced solid tumor such as melanoma, head and neck, liver or kidney cancer. The chain uses TRBV5-1 and TRBJ2-5, with D perhaps matching TRBD1 or TRBD2 (6 bases each). This material consisted of CD4+ or CD8+ T cells sorted from blood, taken in a trial of the OX40 agonist ivuxolimab. The CDR3 here is CASRGGSEETQYF. In DNA form, the CDR3 reads TGCGCCAGCAGAGGGGGGTCAGAAGAGACCCAGTACTTC.